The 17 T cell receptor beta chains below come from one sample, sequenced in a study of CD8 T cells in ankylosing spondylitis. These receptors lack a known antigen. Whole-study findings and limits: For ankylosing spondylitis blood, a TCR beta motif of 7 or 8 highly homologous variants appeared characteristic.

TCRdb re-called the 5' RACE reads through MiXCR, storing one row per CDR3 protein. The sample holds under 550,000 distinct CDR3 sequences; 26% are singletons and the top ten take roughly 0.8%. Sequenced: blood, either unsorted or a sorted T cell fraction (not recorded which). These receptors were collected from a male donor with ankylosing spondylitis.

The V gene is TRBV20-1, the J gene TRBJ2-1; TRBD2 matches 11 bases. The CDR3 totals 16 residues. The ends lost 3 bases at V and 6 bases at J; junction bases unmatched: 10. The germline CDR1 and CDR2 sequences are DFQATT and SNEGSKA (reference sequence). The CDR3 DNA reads TGCAGTGCTAGGGCCTTTAGCGGGAGGGCCGGCAATGAGCAGTTCTTC. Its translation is CSARAFSGRAGNEQFF.

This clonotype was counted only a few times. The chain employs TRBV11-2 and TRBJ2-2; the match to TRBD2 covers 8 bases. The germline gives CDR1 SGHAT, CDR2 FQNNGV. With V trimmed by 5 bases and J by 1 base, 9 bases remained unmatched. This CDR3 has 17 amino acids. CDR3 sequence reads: CASSRRLAGGNTGELFF. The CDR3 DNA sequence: TGTGCCAGCAGCCGGCGCTTGGCGGGAGGGAACACCGGGGAGCTGTTTTTT.

The CDR3, as DNA: TGTGCCAATCTCAGGGACTGTCAGCCCCAGCATTTT. Translation gives CANLRDCQPQHF. V gene TRBV7-2 combines with J gene TRBJ1-5, with D possibly matching TRBD1 (5 bases). V dropped 10 bases and J dropped 6 bases, with 13 bases sitting between them. Per the germline V gene, CDR1 is SGHTA and CDR2 is FQGNSA. This CDR3 spans 12 amino acids.

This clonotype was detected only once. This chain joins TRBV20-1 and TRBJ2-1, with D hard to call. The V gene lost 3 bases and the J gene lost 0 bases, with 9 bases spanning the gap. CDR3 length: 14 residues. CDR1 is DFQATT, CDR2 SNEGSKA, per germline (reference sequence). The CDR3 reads CSARTAASYNEQFF. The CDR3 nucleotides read TGCAGTGCTAGGACGGCAGCCTCCTACAATGAGCAGTTCTTC.

The CDR3 region is CSVALGWNEQFF. The CDR3, as DNA: TGCAGCGTTGCCCTAGGGTGGAATGAGCAGTTCTTC. V gene TRBV29-1 combines with J gene TRBJ2-1; D remains ambiguous. Germline V CDR1 and CDR2: SQVTM, ANQGSEA. Trimming stripped 4 bases from V and 7 bases from J, with 11 bases between. This CDR3 region has 12 residues.

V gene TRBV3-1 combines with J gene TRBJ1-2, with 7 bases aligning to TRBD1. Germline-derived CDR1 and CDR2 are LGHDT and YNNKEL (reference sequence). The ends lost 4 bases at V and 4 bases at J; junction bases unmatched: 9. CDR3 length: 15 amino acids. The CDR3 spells CASSPARGGSYGYTF. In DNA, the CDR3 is TGTGCCAGCAGCCCAGCCAGGGGGGGAAGCTATGGCTACACCTTC.

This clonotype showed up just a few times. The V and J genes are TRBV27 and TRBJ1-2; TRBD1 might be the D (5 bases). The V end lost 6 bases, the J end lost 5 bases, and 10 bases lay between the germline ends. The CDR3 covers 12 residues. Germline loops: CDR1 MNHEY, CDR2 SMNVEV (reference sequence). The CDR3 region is CASRGLGYGYTF. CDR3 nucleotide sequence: TGTGCCAGCAGGGGGCTTGGGTATGGCTACACCTTC.

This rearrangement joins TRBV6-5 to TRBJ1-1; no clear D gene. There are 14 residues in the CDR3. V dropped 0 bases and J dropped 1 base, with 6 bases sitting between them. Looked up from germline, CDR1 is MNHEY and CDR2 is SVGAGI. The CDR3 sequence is CASSYSPGNTEAFF. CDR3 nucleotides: TGTGCCAGCAGTTACTCGCCGGGGAACACTGAAGCTTTCTTT.

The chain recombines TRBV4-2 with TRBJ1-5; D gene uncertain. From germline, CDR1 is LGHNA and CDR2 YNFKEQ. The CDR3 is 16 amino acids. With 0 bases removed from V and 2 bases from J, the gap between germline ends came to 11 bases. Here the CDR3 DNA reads TGTGCCAGCAGCCAAGATCTGGCAGAGGGCAATCAGCCCCAGCATTTT. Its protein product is CASSQDLAEGNQPQHF.

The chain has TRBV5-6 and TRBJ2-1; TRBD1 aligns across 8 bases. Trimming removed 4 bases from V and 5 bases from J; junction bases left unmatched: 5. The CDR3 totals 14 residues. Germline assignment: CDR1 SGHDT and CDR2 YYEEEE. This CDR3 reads CASSGKTGDNEQFF. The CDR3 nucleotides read TGTGCCAGCAGCGGAAAGACAGGGGACAATGAGCAGTTCTTC.

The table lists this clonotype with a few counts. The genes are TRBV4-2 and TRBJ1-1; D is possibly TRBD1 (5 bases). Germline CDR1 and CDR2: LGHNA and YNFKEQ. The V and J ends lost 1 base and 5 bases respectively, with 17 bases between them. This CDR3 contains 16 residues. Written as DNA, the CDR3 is TGTGCCAGCAGCCAAGGGCCCCTGGGGGTGGAGACTGAAGCTTTCTTT. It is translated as CASSQGPLGVETEAFF.

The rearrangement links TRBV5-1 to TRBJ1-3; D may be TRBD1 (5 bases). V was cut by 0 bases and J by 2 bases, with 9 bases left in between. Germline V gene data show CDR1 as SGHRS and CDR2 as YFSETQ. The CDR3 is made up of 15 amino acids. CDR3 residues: CASSLGDLPGNTIYF. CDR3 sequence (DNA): TGCGCCAGCAGCTTGGGGGACTTGCCTGGAAACACCATATATTTT.

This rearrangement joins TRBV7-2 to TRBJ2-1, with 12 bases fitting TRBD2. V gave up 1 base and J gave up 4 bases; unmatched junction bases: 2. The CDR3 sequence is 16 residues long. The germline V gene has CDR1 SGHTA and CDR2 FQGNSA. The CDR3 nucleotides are TGTGCCAGCAGCTTAGGGGGACTAGCGGGTTACAATGAGCAGTTCTTC. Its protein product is CASSLGGLAGYNEQFF.

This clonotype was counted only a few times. Here the CDR3 reads CASGRGQGANTGELFF. The CDR3 nucleotides are TGTGCTAGTGGCCGTGGACAGGGGGCGAACACCGGGGAGCTGTTTTTT. The chain carries TRBV12-5 and TRBJ2-2, with 10 bases identical to TRBD1. V gave up 6 bases and J gave up 0 bases; unmatched junction bases: 4. The CDR3 covers 16 residues. Germline CDR1 is LGHNT and CDR2 is FRNRAP.

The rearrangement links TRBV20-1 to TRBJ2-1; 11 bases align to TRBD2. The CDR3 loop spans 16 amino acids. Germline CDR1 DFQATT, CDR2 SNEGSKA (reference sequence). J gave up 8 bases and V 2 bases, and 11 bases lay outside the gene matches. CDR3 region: CSARPTSGRPWDEQFF. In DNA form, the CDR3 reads TGCAGTGCTAGACCAACTAGCGGGAGACCTTGGGATGAGCAGTTCTTC.

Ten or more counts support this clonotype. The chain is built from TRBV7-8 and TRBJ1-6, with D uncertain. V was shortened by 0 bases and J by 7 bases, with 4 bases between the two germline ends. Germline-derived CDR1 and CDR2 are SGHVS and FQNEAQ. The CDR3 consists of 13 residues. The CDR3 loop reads CASSLAGNSPLHF. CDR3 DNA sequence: TGTGCCAGCAGCTTAGCCGGGAATTCACCCCTCCACTTT. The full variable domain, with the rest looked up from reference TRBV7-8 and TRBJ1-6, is GAGVSQSPRYKVAKRGQDVALRCDPISGHVSLFWYQQALGQGPEFLTYFQNEAQLDKSGLPSDRFFAERPEGSVSTLKIQRTQQEDSAVYLCASSLAGNSPLHFGNGTRLTVT.

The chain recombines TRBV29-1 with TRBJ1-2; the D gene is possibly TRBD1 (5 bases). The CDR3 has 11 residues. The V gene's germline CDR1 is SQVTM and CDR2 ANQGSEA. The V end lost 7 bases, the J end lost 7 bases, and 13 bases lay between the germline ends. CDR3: CSATRDGGYTF. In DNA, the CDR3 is TGCAGCGCCACTCGGGACGGTGGCTACACCTTC. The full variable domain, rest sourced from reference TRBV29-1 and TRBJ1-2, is SAVISQKPSRDICQRGTSLTIQCQVDSQVTMMFWYRQQPGQSLTLIATANQGSEATYESGFVIDKFPISRPNLTFSTLTVSNMSPEDSSIYLCSATRDGGYTFGSGTRLTVV.